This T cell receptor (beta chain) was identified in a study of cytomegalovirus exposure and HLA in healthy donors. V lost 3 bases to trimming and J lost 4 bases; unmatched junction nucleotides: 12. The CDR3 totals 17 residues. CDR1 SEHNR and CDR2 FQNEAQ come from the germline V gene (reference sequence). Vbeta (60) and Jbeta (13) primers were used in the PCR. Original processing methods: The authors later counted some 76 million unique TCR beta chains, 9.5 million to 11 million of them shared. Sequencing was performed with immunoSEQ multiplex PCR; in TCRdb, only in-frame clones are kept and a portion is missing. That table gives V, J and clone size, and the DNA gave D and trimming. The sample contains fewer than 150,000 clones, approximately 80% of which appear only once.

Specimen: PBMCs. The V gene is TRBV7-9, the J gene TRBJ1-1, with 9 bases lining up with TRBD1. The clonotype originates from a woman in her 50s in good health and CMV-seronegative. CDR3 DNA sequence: TGTGCCAGCAGCTTTCCGGGACAGGGAGGTTGGGGCACTGAAGCTTTCTTT. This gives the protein CASSFPGQGGWGTEAFF.